Presented here are 18 T cell receptor beta chains from one specimen sequenced in a study of shared clonotypes between healthy human individuals. The naive CD8 population came from CD45RO-negative cells selected for CCR7, without terminally differentiated effector memory CD45RA+ cells. Only in-frame clones appear in the TCRdb table, and some are missing; sequencing was by immunoSEQ multiplex PCR. Altogether roughly 890,000 clones are present, almost 95% being singletons, with the ten largest covering around 24%. The sample was naive CD8+ T cells sorted from blood. Receptor source: a man younger than 40 in good health.

CDR3 loop: CASSLGPPTNEKLFF. The DNA for the CDR3 is TGTGCCAGCAGCCTTGGACCTCCAACTAATGAAAAACTGTTTTTT. V gene TRBV6-5 combines with J gene TRBJ1-4; D unresolved. Between the trimmed V and J ends, which lost 6 bases and 0 bases, there was a span of 11 bases. The V gene's germline CDR1 is MNHEY and CDR2 SVGAGI. The CDR3 is 15 amino acids.

The chain has TRBV25-1 and TRBJ2-1, with D perhaps being TRBD1 or TRBD2 (5 bases each). CDR1 and CDR2 from the germline V gene are MGHDK and SYGVNS. The CDR3 spans 13 residues. The germline V and J ends were trimmed by 4 bases and 8 bases, with 12 bases remaining between them. CDR3 in DNA: TGTGCCAGCAGTGTGGGGACGCGGGATGAGCAGTTCTTC. This encodes CASSVGTRDEQFF.

Worth noting for this clone: This sample includes further DNA sequences coding for the same CDR3. The chain has TRBV11-2 and TRBJ2-1; no clear D gene. Germline V gives CDR1 SGHAT, CDR2 FQNNGV. The length of the CDR3 is 10 residues. V dropped 1 base and J dropped 9 bases, with 1 base sitting between them. CDR3 amino acids: CASSLVEQFF. The CDR3 DNA is TGTGCCAGCAGCTTAGTTGAGCAGTTCTTC.

The chain uses TRBV7-9 and TRBJ2-3, with D maybe TRBD1 (6 bases). Trimming cost V 4 bases and J 0 bases, with 14 bases left between them. In germline, CDR1 is SEHNR, CDR2 FQNEAQ (reference sequence). This CDR3 comprises 16 residues. CDR3 region: CASSSNRDLSTDTQYF. The CDR3 DNA is TGTGCCAGCAGCTCCAACAGGGATCTCAGCACAGATACGCAGTATTTT.

As DNA, the CDR3 is TGTGCCAGCAGTGAATTCGGAGAGTTTGTCGTGGGGAACCCGAACACTGAAGCTTTCTTT. It codes for CASSEFGEFVVGNPNTEAFF. V usage is TRBV6-1 and J usage is TRBJ1-1; no reliable D call. Trimming pared 2 bases from V and 1 base from J, leaving 26 bases between. The CDR3 has 20 amino acids. Germline V lookup: CDR1 MNHNS, CDR2 SASEGT.

V gene TRBV7-9 combines with J gene TRBJ1-1, with D unresolved. CDR3 length: 13 residues. Looked up from germline, CDR1 is SEHNR and CDR2 is FQNEAQ (reference sequence). Deletions cut 5 bases from V and 4 bases from J, with 11 bases between. CDR3 nucleotides: TGTGCCAGCAGCCCGTGGACGAGCACTGAAGCTTTCTTT. Protein product: CASSPWTSTEAFF.

The J gene is TRBJ2-1, the V gene TRBV7-6, with D possibly being TRBD2 (6 bases). This CDR3 comprises 14 residues. Germline V gene data show CDR1 as SGHVS and CDR2 as FNYEAQ. The V end was cut by 1 base, the J end by 9 bases, with 13 bases between. CDR3 in amino acids: CASSLGPSEGEQFF. The CDR3 DNA reads TGTGCCAGCAGCTTAGGCCCTAGCGAGGGTGAGCAGTTCTTC.

This chain connects TRBV2 to TRBJ2-7, with 7 bases matching TRBD2. Germline V lookup: CDR1 SNHLY, CDR2 FYNNEI. J lost 2 bases, V lost 3 bases, and 7 bases had no gene match. CDR3 length: 15 amino acids. The CDR3 spells CASSEGVAGTYEQYF. In DNA form, the CDR3 reads TGTGCCAGCAGTGAGGGCGTAGCGGGCACCTACGAGCAGTACTTC. Using reference TRBV2 and TRBJ2-7 for the parts outside the CDR3, the full variable domain is EPEVTQTPSHQVTQMGQEVILRCVPISNHLYFYWYRQILGQKVEFLVSFYNNEISEKSEIFDDQFSVERPDGSNFTLKIRSTKLEDSAMYFCASSEGVAGTYEQYFGPGTRLTVT.

V and J are TRBV7-6 and TRBJ2-5, with 9 positions matching TRBD2. CDR3 length: 15 residues. The V and J ends lost 6 bases and 5 bases, in that order; junction bases with no gene match: 10. From germline, CDR1 is SGHVS and CDR2 FNYEAQ. CDR3 region: CASSIAGGPGETQYF. CDR3 DNA: TGTGCCAGCAGTATCGCGGGAGGGCCGGGGGAGACCCAGTACTTC.

The rearrangement joins TRBV11-2 to TRBJ2-2; the D gene is possibly TRBD2 (5 bases). CDR3 length: 14 residues. V lost 11 bases to trimming and J lost 1 base, with 14 bases between them. Looked up from germline, CDR1 is SGHAT and CDR2 is FQNNGV. Here the CDR3 DNA reads TGTGCCCACAAGTCCCGGGAGAACACCGGGGAGCTGTTTTTT. This encodes CAHKSRENTGELFF.

The chain employs TRBV10-1 and TRBJ2-7; 7 bases align to TRBD1. The ends lost 2 bases at V and 4 bases at J; junction bases unmatched: 2. CDR3 length: 13 residues. Germline V gene data show CDR1 as WNHNN and CDR2 as SYGVQD (reference sequence). In DNA, the CDR3 is TGCGCCAGCAGTGAGGGACAGGCGTACGAGCAGTACTTC. Its translation is CASSEGQAYEQYF.

The rearrangement links TRBV2 to TRBJ2-1; D gene uncertain. There are 10 residues in the CDR3. The germline gives CDR1 SNHLY, CDR2 FYNNEI. Trimming cost V 8 bases and J 10 bases, with 9 bases left between them. The CDR3, as DNA: TGTGCCAGCGCCGGGCTCGAGCAGTTCTTC. This gives the protein CASAGLEQFF.

The V gene is TRBV7-9, the J gene TRBJ2-1, with D maybe TRBD2 (7 bases). The germline CDR1 and CDR2 sequences are SEHNR and FQNEAQ (reference sequence). This CDR3 spans 18 amino acids. V lost 2 bases to trimming and J lost 12 bases, with 29 bases between them. The chain's CDR3 is CASSLIIPSGGDHMRQFF. CDR3 in DNA: TGTGCCAGCAGCTTAATCATTCCGTCGGGGGGCGACCACATGAGGCAGTTCTTC.

The chain carries TRBV30 and TRBJ1-1; 11 nucleotides line up with TRBD1. Germline loops: CDR1 GTSNPN, CDR2 SVGIG (reference sequence). Unmatched junction bases numbered 3, after V lost 1 base and J lost 2 bases. CDR3 length: 15 residues. The CDR3 spells CAWSEGTGGNTEAFF. DNA for the CDR3: TGTGCCTGGAGTGAGGGGACAGGGGGAAACACTGAAGCTTTCTTT.

On this clone itself: Other DNA sequences within the sample encode an identical CDR3. The chain is built from TRBV7-9 and TRBJ1-5, with D uncertain. There are 14 residues in the CDR3. Germline lookup yields CDR1 SEHNR and CDR2 FQNEAQ (reference sequence). V was pared by 0 bases and J by 4 bases, with 7 bases between. The CDR3 nucleotides read TGTGCCAGCAGCTTAGCGATGGGGAATCAGCCCCAGCATTTT. The encoded protein is CASSLAMGNQPQHF.

V is TRBV5-6 and J is TRBJ1-4; 8 nucleotides agree with TRBD1. CDR3 length: 12 residues. Germline trimming cut 4 bases from V and 11 bases from J; bases unmatched to any gene: 4. Per the germline V gene, CDR1 is SGHDT and CDR2 is YYEEEE. CDR3 sequence (DNA): TGTGCCAGCAGCGTAAACAGGGGGAAACTGTTTTTT. Encoded protein: CASSVNRGKLFF.

This clone appeared a single time. This chain connects TRBV2 to TRBJ2-5; D remains ambiguous. The DNA end is a closer match to TRBJ2-7, so the J assignment may be wrong. Germline values: CDR1 SNHLY, CDR2 FYNNEI. The CDR3 is made up of 14 amino acids. The CDR3: CASSEEAIPYEQYF. For the CDR3, the DNA is TGTGCCAGCAGTGAAGAGGCGATACCCTACGAGCAGTACTTC.

This clone came up once. V usage is TRBV6-6 and J usage is TRBJ2-7, with 9 bases lining up with TRBD2. After removal of 7 bases from V and 3 bases from J, the junction contained 10 bases not matched to a gene. Germline CDR1 reads MNHNY; CDR2 reads SVGAGI (reference sequence). CDR3 size: 15 residues. CDR3 amino acids: CASNRAGAGGYEQYF. CDR3 DNA sequence: TGTGCCAGCAACAGAGCGGGAGCGGGGGGCTACGAGCAGTACTTC.